Shown below are 23 T cell receptor beta chains from a single sample sequenced in a study of OX40 agonist ivuxolimab in advanced cancers. The assay was immunoSEQ multiplex PCR, and TCRdb's table has in-frame clones only and misses some. The table includes 40,000 to 45,000 clones, around 89% detected once. The sequenced sample was CD4+ or CD8+ T cells sorted from blood, obtained in a trial of the OX40 agonist ivuxolimab. These receptors all come from an adult with an advanced solid tumor such as melanoma, head and neck, liver or kidney cancer.

The rearrangement joins TRBV18 to TRBJ1-1, with no clear D. The CDR3 contains 15 residues. Trimming took off 3 bases at V and 0 bases at J, with 11 bases between the two ends. Germline-derived CDR1 and CDR2 are KGHSH and LQKENI. The CDR3 spells CASSPKVSVNTEAFF. CDR3 in DNA: TGTGCCAGCTCACCTAAGGTTTCGGTGAACACTGAAGCTTTCTTT.

The chain recombines TRBV28 with TRBJ2-5; TRBD2 aligns across 12 bases. The J call is doubtful: the DNA matches TRBJ2-7 better. This CDR3 region has 15 residues. Germline CDR1 is MDHEN and CDR2 is SYDVKM. In DNA form, the CDR3 reads TGTGCCAGCAATCTACTAGCGGGAGGCACCTACGAGCAGTACTTC. This gives the protein CASNLLAGGTYEQYF.

In its sample, this clone was seen once. The genes are TRBV6-4 and TRBJ2-5; no reliable D call. Near its end, the DNA agrees better with TRBJ2-7, so the J call may be wrong. There are 13 residues in the CDR3. CDR1 MRHNA and CDR2 SNTAGT come from the germline V gene. CDR3 in DNA: TGTGCCAGCAGTGAACAGTCTACCTACGAGCAGTACTTC. As protein: CASSEQSTYEQYF.

The chain recombines TRBV21-1 with TRBJ1-1; the table calls TRBD1, which could not be checked here. TRBV21-1 is listed as a pseudogene. This CDR3 contains 14 residues. CDR3 sequence (DNA): TGTGCCAGCATATCGCCAGGGCCCACCACTGAAGCTTTCTTT. Encoded protein: CASISPGPTTEAFF.

This chain connects TRBV4-1 to TRBJ2-3, with TRBD2 matching 8 bases. The J segment lost 7 bases and the V segment lost 0 bases, leaving 15 bases of the junction unmatched. The CDR3 extends over 18 amino acids. The germline V gene encodes CDR1 MGHRA and CDR2 YSYEKL. The CDR3 region is CASSQDRPGGQIAYTQYF. The CDR3 DNA follows: TGCGCCAGCAGCCAAGATAGACCGGGAGGGCAGATAGCTTATACGCAGTATTTT.

The chain has TRBV19 and TRBJ2-2, with 9 bases that match TRBD2. Germline V lookup: CDR1 LNHDA, CDR2 SQIVND (reference sequence). CDR3 length: 17 amino acids. V shed 6 bases, J shed 0 bases, and the junction held 8 bases outside the gene matches. CDR3 in amino acids: CASSSVTSGSNTGELFF. CDR3 nucleotides: TGTGCCAGTAGCAGCGTTACTAGCGGGTCGAACACCGGGGAGCTGTTTTTT.

The rearrangement links TRBV5-1 to TRBJ2-7, with TRBD2 identical over 13 bases. J gave up 6 bases and V 6 bases, and 6 bases lay outside the gene matches. CDR3 size: 14 residues. The germline V gene encodes CDR1 SGHRS and CDR2 YFSETQ. Here the CDR3 DNA reads TGCGCCAGCACCCCGGGACTAGCGGGAACCGAGCAGTACTTC. Its protein is CASTPGLAGTEQYF.

The genes are TRBV11-2 and TRBJ2-7, with 8 bases aligning to TRBD2. The CDR3 covers 15 residues. Germline V gene lookup returns CDR1 SGHAT and CDR2 FQNNGV. The V gene end was trimmed by 5 bases and the J gene end by 4 bases; junction bases not matched to a gene: 10. The chain's CDR3 is CASSASLAALYEQYF. The DNA of the CDR3 is TGTGCCAGCAGCGCTTCACTAGCGGCCCTATACGAGCAGTACTTC.

The chain is built from TRBV7-6 and TRBJ1-3; 8 bases align to TRBD1. Germline values: CDR1 SGHVS, CDR2 FNYEAQ. This CDR3 is built from 15 residues. Trimming cost V 1 base and J 4 bases; bases outside gene matches: 3. The CDR3: CASSLGQGYGNTIYF. Here the CDR3 DNA reads TGTGCCAGCAGCTTAGGACAGGGGTACGGAAACACCATATATTTT. Drawing the rest from reference TRBV7-6 and TRBJ1-3, the complete variable domain is GAGVSQSPRYKVTKRGQDVALRCDPISGHVSLYWYRQALGQGPEFLTYFNYEAQQDKSGLPNDRFSAERPEGSISTLTIQRTEQRDSAMYRCASSLGQGYGNTIYFGEGSWLTVV.

The gene calls are TRBV5-1 and TRBJ2-3; a weak D match, TRBD2 (6 bases). The CDR3 contains 14 residues. Trimming took 4 bases from V and 0 from J, leaving 9 bases between them. CDR1 is SGHRS and CDR2 is YFSETQ in the germline V gene. The CDR3 coding sequence is TGCGCCAGCAGCGGGGGACTTAGCACAGATACGCAGTATTTT. Protein sequence: CASSGGLSTDTQYF.

The rearrangement uses TRBV5-8 and TRBJ1-2, with D uncertain. The CDR3 spans 14 residues. Trimming took off 0 bases at V and 0 bases at J, with 6 bases between the two ends. The germline V gene encodes CDR1 SGHTS and CDR2 YDEGEE. Here the CDR3 reads CASSLATANYGYTF. The CDR3, as DNA: TGTGCCAGCAGCTTGGCGACGGCTAACTATGGCTACACCTTC.

The DNA for the CDR3 is TGCGCCAGCAGGGGCGGGACAATGAACACTGAAGCTTTCTTT. Translated: CASRGGTMNTEAFF. V usage is TRBV5-1 and J usage is TRBJ1-1, with TRBD1 as a possible D gene (6 bases). The germline gives CDR1 SGHRS, CDR2 YFSETQ. The V and J ends lost 5 bases and 0 bases respectively, with 11 bases between them. The CDR3 length is 14 residues.

The J gene is TRBJ2-7, the V gene TRBV6-1, with 9 bases matching TRBD2. Germline loops: CDR1 MNHNS, CDR2 SASEGT. The CDR3 spans 16 residues. The V segment lost 4 bases and the J segment 6 bases; nucleotides outside the gene matches: 13. The CDR3 sequence is CASSGWAGGTESEQYF. The CDR3 nucleotides read TGTGCCAGCAGTGGATGGGCGGGAGGGACGGAGAGCGAGCAGTACTTC.

This clone has just one count. The rearrangement joins TRBV6-1 to TRBJ1-5; D unresolved. The CDR3 has 16 residues. V was pared by 2 bases and J by 1 base, with 12 bases between. Germline V gives CDR1 MNHNS, CDR2 SASEGT. CDR3 in amino acids: CASSEIGARSNQPQHF. The CDR3 bases are TGTGCCAGCAGTGAAATTGGTGCCAGGAGCAATCAGCCCCAGCATTTT.

This sequence joins TRBV27 and TRBJ2-5; D might be TRBD2 (6 bases). Per germline, CDR1 MNHEY and CDR2 SMNVEV (reference sequence). This CDR3 region has 13 residues. V lost 6 bases and J lost 5, with 13 bases in between. Written as DNA, the CDR3 is TGTGCCAGCAGATTAACGGGAGTGGAGACCCAGTACTTC. It specifies CASRLTGVETQYF.

The genes are TRBV10-1 and TRBJ2-3, with 12 positions matching TRBD2. Germline V CDR1 and CDR2: WNHNN, SYGVQD (reference sequence). V lost 6 bases and J lost 5; bases outside the gene matches: 3. The CDR3 spans 14 residues. This CDR3 reads CASSTGLAGDTQYF. CDR3 DNA sequence: TGCGCCAGCAGCACGGGACTAGCGGGAGATACGCAGTATTTT.

The chain is built from TRBV5-5 and TRBJ2-1, with D unclear. Trimming shortened V by 4 bases and J by 3 bases, and 17 bases separated the two germline ends. The length of the CDR3 is 16 residues. Germline CDR1 reads SGHKS; CDR2 reads YYEKEE (reference sequence). CDR3 region: CASSPDGGFLYNEQFF. The CDR3 DNA reads as TGTGCCAGCAGCCCGGACGGCGGCTTCCTCTACAATGAGCAGTTCTTC.

The chain uses TRBV18 and TRBJ2-7; tentatively, D is TRBD1 (6 bases). The CDR3 spans 16 residues. With 2 bases removed from V and 3 bases from J, the gap between germline ends came to 17 bases. The germline CDR1 and CDR2 sequences are KGHSH and LQKENI. CDR3 amino acids: CASSPNLQGNNYEQYF. In nucleotides, the CDR3 is TGTGCCAGCTCACCAAACTTGCAGGGGAACAACTACGAGCAGTACTTC.

The rearrangement links TRBV5-1 to TRBJ2-5; D is unclear. Between the trimmed V and J ends, which lost 2 bases and 4 bases, there was a span of 6 bases. Germline lookup yields CDR1 SGHRS and CDR2 YFSETQ. CDR3 length: 12 amino acids. The CDR3 nucleotides read TGCGCCAGCAGCTTAGGCAGAGAGACCCAGTACTTC. Residues: CASSLGRETQYF.

This rearrangement joins TRBV5-1 to TRBJ1-2; the match to TRBD1 covers 7 bases. This CDR3 has 13 amino acids. Per germline, CDR1 SGHRS and CDR2 YFSETQ. With V trimmed by 4 bases and J by 4 bases, 4 bases remained unmatched. CDR3 sequence: CASSPQGSYGYTF. The CDR3 nucleotides read TGCGCCAGCAGCCCACAGGGGAGCTATGGCTACACCTTC. Looking up the rest from reference TRBV5-1 and TRBJ1-2 gives the full variable domain: KAGVTQTPRYLIKTRGQQVTLSCSPISGHRSVSWYQQTPGQGLQFLFEYFSETQRNKGNFPGRFSGRQFSNSRSEMNVSTLELGDSALYLCASSPQGSYGYTFGSGTRLTVV.

The genes are TRBV7-3 and TRBJ2-5, with D hard to call. The length of the CDR3 is 13 residues. Per germline, CDR1 SGHTA and CDR2 FQGTGA. V lost 4 bases, J lost 3 bases, and 9 bases lay in between. DNA for the CDR3: TGTGCCAGCAGCTCGACCGTGAAAGAGACCCAGTACTTC. Residues: CASSSTVKETQYF. The full variable domain, completed using reference TRBV7-3 and TRBJ2-5, is GAGVSQTPSNKVTEKGKYVELRCDPISGHTALYWYRQSLGQGPEFLIYFQGTGAADDSGLPNDRFFAVRPEGSVSTLKIQRTERGDSAVYLCASSSTVKETQYFGPGTRLLVL.

This chain connects TRBV12-5 to TRBJ2-3; D unresolved. This CDR3 region has 12 residues. Germline V lookup: CDR1 LGHNT, CDR2 FRNRAP. V was shortened by 0 bases and J by 5 bases, with 3 bases between the two germline ends. CDR3 sequence reads: CASGLVIDTQYF. The DNA of the CDR3 is TGTGCTAGTGGTTTGGTAATAGATACGCAGTATTTT.

The chain is built from TRBV7-2 and TRBJ2-5; TRBD2 matches 7 bases. Germline V CDR1 and CDR2: SGHTA, FQGNSA. V lost 6 bases to trimming and J lost 9 bases; unmatched junction nucleotides: 13. The CDR3 contains 14 residues. The CDR3 coding sequence is TGTGCCAGCAGGTGGTGGGGGAGGGGCTGGGCCCAGTACTTC. The encoded protein is CASRWWGRGWAQYF.